This T cell receptor beta chain was documented in a study of CD8 T cells in Susac syndrome (dated by TCRdb to 2018 to 2020). Regarding the complete study: Of the Susac syndrome patients who were sequenced, under 10 were in clinical remission while six had clinically active disease. The study used repertoire sequencing to test whether antigen drove CD8+ T cell activation and differentiation in Susac syndrome. Susac syndrome patients were therapy-naive, on corticosteroids (some also receiving IVIg), or on IVIg alone at blood withdrawal.

Remarks on this clonotype: Its antigen is not yet known. No per-base quality is available; no much larger clone lies one base away.

At the junction V is shortened by 6 bases and J by 5 bases; bases outside the gene matches: 8. Taken from the germline V gene (reference sequence), the CDR1 and CDR2 loops are DFQATT and SNEGSKA. The CDR3 sequence holds 13 residues, the cysteine and phenylalanine included. CDR3 DNA only is kept here, 39 bases in frame from base 1. RNA was extracted using the RNeasy kit, and roughly 0.5 to 1 microgram was reverse transcribed with random hexamers. TCR beta CDR3 regions were amplified with the immunoSEQ multiplex PCR assay covering 54 Vbeta and 13 Jbeta segments. PCR amplification bias was corrected by using a synthetic template baseline for primer optimization and computational correction. The study's own analysis went as follows. Reads were annotated to V, D and J genes according to IMGT and were analyzed with immunoSEQ Analyzer, with only productive sequences retained. Clonality was computed as one minus Shannon entropy normalized by log2 of the number of productive unique sequences. For each patient and control, public and private clones were evaluated within the 100 most prevalent clones. A clone was defined as Susac-specific if it was absent from the healthy and MS cohorts, from 950 to 1,300 published viral clones and from other ImmuneACCESS disease sequences. TCRdb ran its own pipeline on the public reads, namely fastp trimming at Q25 and MiXCR clone calling, and kept in-frame beta chains. Entries are consolidated by CDR3 protein sequence, retaining the most common genes and DNA. The V and J calls and clone size are TCRdb's, not the authors'. The sample table lists around 190,000 distinct CDR3 sequences, roughly 94% of them with a count of one. The ten largest clonotypes hold 0.12% of the sample.

Paper-wide results and their limitations: In patients with Susac syndrome, the CD4+ T cell repertoire showed no detectable clonal expansion. The TCR sequencing and HLA analysis was acknowledged to have included a relatively small number of individuals.

Peripheral blood CD8+ and CD4+ T cells from healthy donors, Susac syndrome patients and multiple sclerosis patients were profiled using high-throughput TCR beta sequencing. The Susac syndrome patients fulfilled recently defined diagnostic criteria for either definite or probable disease. CD8+ TEMRA cells were enriched by FACS, while bulk CD8+ and CD4+ T cells were purified by magnetic negative isolation. Blood was collected in EDTA tubes and processed within 24 hours, with PBMCs isolated through density gradient centrifugation. PBMCs intended for TCR sequencing were cryopreserved in liquid nitrogen and were subsequently thawed in a 37 degrees C water bath. Purity of sorted or isolated CD4+, CD8+ and CD8+ TEMRA cells was at least 90%.

The receptor comes from a human donor with Susac syndrome. Sequencing used CD4+ T cells from PBMCs. The rearrangement joined TRBV20-1 to TRBJ1-1, and 8 junctional nucleotides match TRBD1. Read as DNA, the sequence is TGCAGTGCCCTACAGGGGGGAAAAACTGAAGCTTTCTTT. This codes for CSALQGGKTEAFF.